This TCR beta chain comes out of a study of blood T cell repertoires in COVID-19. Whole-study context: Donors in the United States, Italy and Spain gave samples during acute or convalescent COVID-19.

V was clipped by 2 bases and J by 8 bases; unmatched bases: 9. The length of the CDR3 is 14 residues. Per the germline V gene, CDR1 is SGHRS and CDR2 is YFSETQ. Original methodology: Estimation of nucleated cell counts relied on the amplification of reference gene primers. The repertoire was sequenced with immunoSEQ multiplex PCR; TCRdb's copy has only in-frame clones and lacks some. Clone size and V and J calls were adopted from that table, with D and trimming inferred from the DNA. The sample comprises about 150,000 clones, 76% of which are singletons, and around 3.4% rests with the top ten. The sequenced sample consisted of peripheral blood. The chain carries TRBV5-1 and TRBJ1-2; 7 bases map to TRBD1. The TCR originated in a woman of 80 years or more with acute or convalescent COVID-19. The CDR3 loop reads CASSLETGLNGYTF. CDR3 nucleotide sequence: TGCGCCAGCAGCTTAGAGACAGGGTTGAACGGCTACACCTTC.